The 5 T cell receptor beta chains in this list originate from one sample, sequenced in a study of T cell responses to AZD1222 COVID-19 vaccine. The assay was immunoSEQ multiplex PCR, and TCRdb's table has in-frame clones only and misses some. Of around 120,000 clones listed, around 88% are singletons. The material was peripheral blood, obtained 28 days after the second AZD1222 dose. These receptors were collected from an adult who received the AZD1222 COVID-19 vaccine.

The chain combines TRBV28 with TRBJ1-1; no clear D. CDR1 and CDR2 from the germline V gene are MDHEN and SYDVKM. Deletions cut 6 bases from V and 1 base from J, with 12 bases between. The CDR3 spans 14 residues. CDR3 protein: CASSLGLGNTEAFF. CDR3 bases: TGTGCCAGCAGCCTAGGGTTGGGGAACACTGAAGCTTTCTTT.

The J gene is TRBJ2-3, the V gene TRBV11-2; D is ambiguous. CDR1 is SGHAT and CDR2 is FQNNGV in the germline V gene. The length of the CDR3 is 14 residues. The ends were cut back, 3 bases at V and 0 bases at J, with 7 bases in the middle. The DNA of the CDR3 is TGTGCCAGCAGCTTCAGACCAAGCACAGATACGCAGTATTTT. Translated, it gives CASSFRPSTDTQYF.

The J gene is TRBJ2-1, the V gene TRBV21-1; the D call in the table, TRBD1, was not verified against the DNA. TRBV21-1 is designated a pseudogene. This CDR3 has 19 residues. The CDR3 region has the DNA TGTGCCAGCAGCAAAGGTTATTGCTCAGGGGGAGTCGGTGACAATGAGCAGTTCTTC. Translated: CASSKGYCSGGVGDNEQFF.

The CDR3 reads CATSGAYNSPLHF. CDR3 sequence (DNA): TGTGCCACCTCGGGGGCCTATAATTCACCCCTCCACTTT. The chain employs TRBV27 and TRBJ1-6; perhaps TRBD1 as D (5 bases). In germline, CDR1 is MNHEY, CDR2 SMNVEV (reference sequence). CDR3 length: 13 residues. The V gene lost 10 bases and the J gene lost 2 bases, with 9 bases spanning the gap.

This chain connects TRBV5-4 to TRBJ2-3, with D unresolved. The ends were cut back, 4 bases at V and 0 bases at J, with 6 bases in the middle. This CDR3 has 13 amino acids. Germline V gene data show CDR1 as SGHNT and CDR2 as YYREEE (reference sequence). This CDR3 reads CASSPGSTDTQYF. The CDR3 coding sequence is TGTGCCAGCAGCCCTGGGAGCACAGATACGCAGTATTTT.